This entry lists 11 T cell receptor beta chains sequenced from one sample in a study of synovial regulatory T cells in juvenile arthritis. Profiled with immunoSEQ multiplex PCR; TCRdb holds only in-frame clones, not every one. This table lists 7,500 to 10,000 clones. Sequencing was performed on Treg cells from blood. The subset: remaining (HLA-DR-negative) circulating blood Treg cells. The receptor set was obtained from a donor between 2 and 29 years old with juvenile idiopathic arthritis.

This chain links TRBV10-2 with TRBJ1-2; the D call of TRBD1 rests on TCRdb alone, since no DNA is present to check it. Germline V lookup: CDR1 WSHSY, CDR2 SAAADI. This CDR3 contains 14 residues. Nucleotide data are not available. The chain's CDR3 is CASAPTGRNYGYTF.

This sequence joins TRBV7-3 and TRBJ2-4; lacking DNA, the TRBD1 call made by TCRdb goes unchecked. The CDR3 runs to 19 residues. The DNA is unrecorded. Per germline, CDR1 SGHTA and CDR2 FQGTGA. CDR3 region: CASSPDYRHEIRDKNIQYF.

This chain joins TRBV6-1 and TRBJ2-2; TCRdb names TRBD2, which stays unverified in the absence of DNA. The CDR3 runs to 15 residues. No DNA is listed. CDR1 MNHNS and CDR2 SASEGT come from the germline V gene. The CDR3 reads CASINRVGGIGELFF.

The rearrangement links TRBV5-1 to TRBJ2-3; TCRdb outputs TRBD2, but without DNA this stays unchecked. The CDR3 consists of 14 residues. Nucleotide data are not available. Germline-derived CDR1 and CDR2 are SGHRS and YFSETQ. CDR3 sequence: CASSLDASRDTQYF.

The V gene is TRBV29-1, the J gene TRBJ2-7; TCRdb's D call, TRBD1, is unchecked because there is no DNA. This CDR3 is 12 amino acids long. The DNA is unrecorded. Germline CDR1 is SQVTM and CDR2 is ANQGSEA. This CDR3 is CSVVRDSYEQYF.

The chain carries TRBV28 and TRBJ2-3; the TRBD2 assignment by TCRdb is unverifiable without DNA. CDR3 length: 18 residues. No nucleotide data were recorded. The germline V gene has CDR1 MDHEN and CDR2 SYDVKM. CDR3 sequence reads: CASSSVGLAIAVTDTQYF.

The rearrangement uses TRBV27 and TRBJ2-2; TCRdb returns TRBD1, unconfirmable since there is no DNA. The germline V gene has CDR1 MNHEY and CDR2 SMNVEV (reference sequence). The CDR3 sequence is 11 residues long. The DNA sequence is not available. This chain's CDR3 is CASSRTGELFF.

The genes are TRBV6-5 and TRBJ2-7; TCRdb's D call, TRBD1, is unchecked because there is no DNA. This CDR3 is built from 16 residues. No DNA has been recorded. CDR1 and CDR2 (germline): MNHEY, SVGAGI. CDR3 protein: CASSYFRDRPTYEQYF.

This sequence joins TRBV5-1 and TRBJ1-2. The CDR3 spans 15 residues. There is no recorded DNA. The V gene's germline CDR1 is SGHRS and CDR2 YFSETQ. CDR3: CASSLGIEGFYGYTF.

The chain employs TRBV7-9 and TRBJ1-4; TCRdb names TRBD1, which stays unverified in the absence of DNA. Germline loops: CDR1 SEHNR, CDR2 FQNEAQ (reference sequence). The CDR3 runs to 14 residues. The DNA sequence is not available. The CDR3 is CASSRDRRNEKLFF.

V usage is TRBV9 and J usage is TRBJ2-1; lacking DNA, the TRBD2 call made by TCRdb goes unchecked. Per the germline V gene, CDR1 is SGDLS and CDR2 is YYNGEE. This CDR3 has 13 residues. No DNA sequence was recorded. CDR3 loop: CASSARLSPEQFF.